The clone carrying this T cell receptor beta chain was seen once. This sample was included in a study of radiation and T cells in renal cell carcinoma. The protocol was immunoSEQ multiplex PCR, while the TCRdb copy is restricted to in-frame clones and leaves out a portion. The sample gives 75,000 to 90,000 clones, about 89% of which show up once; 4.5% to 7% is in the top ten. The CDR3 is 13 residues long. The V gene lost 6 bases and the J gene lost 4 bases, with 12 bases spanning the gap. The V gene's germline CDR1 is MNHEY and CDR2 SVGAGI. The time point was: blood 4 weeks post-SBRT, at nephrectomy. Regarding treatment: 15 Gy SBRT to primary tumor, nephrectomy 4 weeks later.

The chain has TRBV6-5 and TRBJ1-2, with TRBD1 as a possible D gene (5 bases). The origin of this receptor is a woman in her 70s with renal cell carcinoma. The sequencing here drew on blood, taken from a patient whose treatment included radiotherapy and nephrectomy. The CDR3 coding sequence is TGTGCCAGCAGCCAGGGTTTGGCCTATGGCTACACCTTC. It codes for CASSQGLAYGYTF.